The TCR beta chain under discussion was sequenced for a study of radiation and T cells in renal cell carcinoma. Study outcomes and limitations: From baseline, blood top tumor clonotypes peaked at 2 weeks post-radiation.

This clone was observed a single time. No antigen is known for it. The time point was: baseline pretreatment blood. This sample's treatment: 15 Gy SBRT to primary tumor, nephrectomy 4 weeks later. Blood was sampled at baseline, 2 weeks and 4 weeks after SBRT. The repertoire was sequenced with immunoSEQ multiplex PCR; TCRdb's copy has only in-frame clones and lacks some. Counted here are about 49,000 clones, around 83% occurring once; the ten biggest clones make up 31%. V lost 4 bases and J 1 base, leaving 8 bases between the germline ends. The V gene's germline CDR1 is LNHDA and CDR2 SQIVND (reference sequence). This CDR3 is 13 amino acids long.

The gene calls are TRBV19 and TRBJ2-7; D might be TRBD1 or TRBD2, each matching 5 bases. The material sequenced was blood, taken from a patient whose treatment included radiotherapy and nephrectomy. This TCR derives from a woman aged 70 to 79 with renal cell carcinoma. The CDR3 nucleotides read TGTGCCAGTAGTAGGGACCGTTCCTACGAGCAGTACTTC. Translated, it gives CASSRDRSYEQYF.